These T cell receptor beta chains were read from a single sample in a study of shared clonotypes between healthy human individuals. Profiled with immunoSEQ multiplex PCR; TCRdb holds only in-frame clones, not every one. The sample lists under 600,000 clones, roughly 98% seen once, with 0.3% to 0.35% in the top ten. The sample comprised naive CD8+ T cells sorted from blood. The receptor set was obtained from a man under 40 in good health. Both conserved end residues are part of each CDR3. The D gene is left open where the match is weak. Rows give clone size only sometimes, using once, few, many, or a class for an expanded clone.

size: NA; D: TRBD2; J: TRBJ2-6; length: 18; V: TRBV7-2; DNA: TGTGCCAGCAGCTTAGGCCCTAGCGGGAGATCTGGGGCCAACGTCCTGACTTTC; CDR3: CASSLGPSGRSGANVLTF
size: once; D: NA; J: TRBJ2-7; length: 14; V: TRBV27; DNA: TGTGCCAGCAGTTTATATATCCCCCCCTACGAGCAGTACTTC; CDR3: CASSLYIPPYEQYF
size: NA; D: NA; J: TRBJ2-7; length: 13; V: TRBV28; DNA: TGTGCCACCCGATCACGGCAGAGCTACGAGCAGTACTTC; CDR3: CATRSRQSYEQYF
size: NA; D: TRBD1; J: TRBJ2-7; length: 14; V: TRBV7-4; DNA: TGTGCCAGCAGCCCCCGACAGGGGTGCCACGAGCAGTACTTC; CDR3: CASSPRQGCHEQYF
size: NA; D: TRBD2; J: TRBJ2-1; length: 15; V: TRBV5-1; DNA: TGCGCCAGCAGCTTGGCTGCGGGGGGGTACAATGAGCAGTTCTTC; CDR3: CASSLAAGGYNEQFF
size: NA; D: TRBD2; J: TRBJ2-1; length: 16; V: TRBV18; DNA: TGTGCCAGCTCACCCGAACTAGCGGGAACTTACAATGAGCAGTTCTTC; CDR3: CASSPELAGTYNEQFF
size: NA; D: NA; J: TRBJ2-7; length: 14; V: TRBV4-1; DNA: TGCGCCAGCAGCCAAGATGTCAGCCCCTACGAGCAGTACTTC; CDR3: CASSQDVSPYEQYF
size: NA; D: NA; J: TRBJ2-7; length: 18; V: TRBV14; DNA: TGTGCCAGCAGCCGATCCGCATGGCCGGAGGGGAGCTCCTACGAGCAGTACTTC; CDR3: CASSRSAWPEGSSYEQYF
size: NA; D: NA; J: TRBJ2-7; length: 12; V: TRBV7-8; DNA: TGTGCCAGCAGCTTAGGCGGTGGAACCGGGTACTTC; CDR3: CASSLGGGTGYF
size: NA; D: TRBD2; J: TRBJ2-7; length: 16; V: TRBV28; DNA: TGTGCCAGCAGTTTAATTAGGGGAGGGTTCCCCTACGAGCAGTACTTC; CDR3: CASSLIRGGFPYEQYF
size: NA; D: TRBD2; J: TRBJ2-7; length: 17; V: TRBV15; DNA: TGTGCCACCAGCAGAGTTTTTCTAGCGGGTGTTTACTACGAGCAGTACTTC; CDR3: CATSRVFLAGVYYEQYF